The 29 T cell receptor beta chains given below trace back to one sample, sequenced in a study of blood T cell repertoires in COVID-19. Data came from immunoSEQ multiplex PCR; TCRdb stores just in-frame clones and leaves some out. The sample gives approximately 190,000 clones, 80% of which show up once; 6.9% is in the top ten. The sequencing input was peripheral blood. The source of these receptors is a man in his sixties with acute or convalescent COVID-19.

V usage is TRBV2 and J usage is TRBJ2-7; 15 positions match TRBD2. V shed 4 bases, J shed 0 bases, and the junction held 10 bases outside the gene matches. Looked up from germline, CDR1 is SNHLY and CDR2 is FYNNEI. This CDR3 is built from 19 residues. The CDR3, as DNA: TGTGCCAGCAGTGGACCCCCGGGACTAGCGGGAGGTGGCTCCTACGAGCAGTACTTC. Translation: CASSGPPGLAGGGSYEQYF.

The chain has TRBV5-6 and TRBJ2-7; 7 nucleotides match TRBD1. The trim removed 4 bases at V and 0 bases at J, leaving 7 bases unmatched. The CDR3 runs 15 residues. The germline gives CDR1 SGHDT, CDR2 YYEEEE. CDR3 amino acids: CASSPPTGLSYEQYF. For the CDR3, the DNA is TGTGCCAGCAGCCCACCGACAGGGCTCTCCTACGAGCAGTACTTC.

The V and J genes are TRBV6-5 and TRBJ1-1, with D perhaps TRBD1 (5 bases). The CDR3 has 15 residues. CDR1 is MNHEY, CDR2 SVGAGI, per germline. V dropped 7 bases and J dropped 1 base, with 16 bases sitting between them. DNA for the CDR3: TGTGCCAGCATGACCAGCGGGGGGACGAACACTGAAGCTTTCTTT. It yields the protein CASMTSGGTNTEAFF.

The CDR3 bases are TGTGCCAGCAGCGTAAGTTTGCGGCCTGAGCAGTTCTTC. It encodes CASSVSLRPEQFF. The chain joins TRBV9 to TRBJ2-1; D remains ambiguous. From germline, CDR1 is SGDLS and CDR2 YYNGEE. V was pared by 1 base and J by 9 bases, with 11 bases between. The CDR3 runs to 13 residues.

This chain joins TRBV6-5 and TRBJ2-1, with a tentative D call TRBD2 (6 bases). The V end lost 2 bases, the J end lost 5 bases, and 13 bases lay between the germline ends. Germline V CDR1 and CDR2: MNHEY, SVGAGI. The CDR3 runs 15 residues. The CDR3 here is CASSYGGGRNNEQFF. The CDR3 region has the DNA TGTGCCAGCAGTTACGGTGGGGGGAGGAACAATGAGCAGTTCTTC.

V gene TRBV15 combines with J gene TRBJ1-3, with D perhaps matching TRBD1 (5 bases). Germline V gene data show CDR1 as LNHNV and CDR2 as YYDKDF (reference sequence). CDR3 length: 14 residues. Trimming removed 0 bases at V and 9 bases at J, with 12 bases between. The chain's CDR3 is CATSRDLSGATIYF. CDR3 coding DNA: TGTGCCACCAGCAGAGATCTCAGCGGGGCCACCATATATTTT.

V gene TRBV18 combines with J gene TRBJ1-2; D perhaps matches TRBD1 (5 bases). This CDR3 has 17 amino acids. The germline V and J ends were trimmed by 1 base and 0 bases, with 15 bases remaining between them. CDR1 and CDR2 from the germline V gene are KGHSH and LQKENI. CDR3 protein: CASSPQQGRASNYGYTF. CDR3 DNA: TGTGCCAGCTCACCACAGCAGGGCAGGGCTTCTAACTATGGCTACACCTTC.

This chain joins TRBV5-1 and TRBJ1-1; tentatively, D is TRBD1 (5 bases). V lost 0 bases and J lost 5, with 17 bases in between. CDR1 is SGHRS, CDR2 YFSETQ, per germline. The CDR3 is made up of 16 amino acids. CDR3 bases: TGCGCCAGCAGCTTGGGCGCCTCAGGGCTTGGGACTGAAGCTTTCTTT. Residues: CASSLGASGLGTEAFF.

J is TRBJ2-7 and V is TRBV23-1; possible D gene TRBD2, 6 bases. TRBV23-1 is sorted into the ORF group, with uncertain function. The V end lost 3 bases, the J end lost 2 bases, and 23 bases lay between the germline ends. This CDR3 has 18 amino acids. The CDR3 reads CASSHQGGGVFGTYEQYF. In DNA, the CDR3 is TGCGCCAGCAGTCATCAGGGAGGAGGGGTATTCGGTACCTACGAGCAGTACTTC.

This clone was picked up a small number of times. The chain carries TRBV12-3 or TRBV12-4 and TRBJ2-2, with D uncertain. Trimming cost V 7 bases and J 3 bases, with 6 bases left between them. The CDR3 is 12 amino acids. Here the CDR3 reads CASNQDTGELFF. As DNA, the CDR3 is TGTGCCAGCAACCAGGACACCGGGGAGCTGTTTTTT.

The sample holds one count of this clone. V is TRBV10-3 and J is TRBJ2-7, with 13 bases aligning to TRBD2. This CDR3 is 16 amino acids long. J was trimmed by 5 bases and V by 6 bases; bases with no gene match: 10. Germline CDR1 is ENHRY and CDR2 is SYGVKD. CDR3 protein: CAIRGEGLAGVHEQYF. The DNA of the CDR3 is TGTGCCATCAGAGGAGAAGGACTAGCGGGAGTACACGAGCAGTACTTC.

The chain links TRBV2 to TRBJ2-1; possibly TRBD2 for D (6 bases). Germline loops: CDR1 SNHLY, CDR2 FYNNEI. CDR3 length: 14 residues. V shed 8 bases and J shed 3 bases, with 14 bases lying between them. DNA of the CDR3: TGTGCCAGCTCGACGGGGGAACTCTACAATGAGCAGTTCTTC. Translating it yields CASSTGELYNEQFF.

The CDR3 DNA is TGTGCCAGCAGACCCGCGACCACAGGGGCTCGGGAGCAGTACTTC. This translates into CASRPATTGAREQYF. The rearrangement joins TRBV6-5 to TRBJ2-7; 7 nucleotides agree with TRBD1. This CDR3 contains 15 residues. The ends lost 6 bases at V and 7 bases at J; junction bases unmatched: 15. Germline-derived CDR1 and CDR2 are MNHEY and SVGAGI.

This chain links TRBV2 with TRBJ2-3; the match to TRBD2 covers 10 bases. Trimming at V came to 7 bases and at J to 4 bases, leaving 5 bases not matched to a gene. The V gene's germline CDR1 is SNHLY and CDR2 FYNNEI. This CDR3 has 14 amino acids. CDR3 protein: CASTVGTSADTQYF. The CDR3 nucleotides read TGTGCCAGCACCGTAGGGACTAGCGCAGATACGCAGTATTTT.

This clone was observed a single time. The chain combines TRBV4-2 with TRBJ2-1; TRBD2 matches 9 bases. The CDR3 loop spans 16 amino acids. Germline-derived CDR1 and CDR2 are LGHNA and YNFKEQ. The ends lost 0 bases at V and 9 bases at J; junction bases unmatched: 9. CDR3 nucleotide sequence: TGTGCCAGCAGCCAAGATAGGACTAGCGAAGGTACTGAGCAGTTCTTC. Amino acid sequence: CASSQDRTSEGTEQFF.

The rearrangement uses TRBV11-2 and TRBJ2-1; 10 bases align to TRBD2. The germline V gene encodes CDR1 SGHAT and CDR2 FQNNGV. The CDR3 extends over 16 amino acids. The trim removed 2 bases at V and 8 bases at J, leaving 9 bases unmatched. The CDR3 DNA is TGTGCCAGCAGCTTATTAGCTAGCGGGAGAAGCGATGAGCAGTTCTTC. Translated, it gives CASSLLASGRSDEQFF.

This rearrangement joins TRBV30 to TRBJ1-4, with D perhaps matching TRBD1 (6 bases). Trimming took off 8 bases at V and 8 bases at J, with 18 bases between the two ends. The germline gives CDR1 GTSNPN, CDR2 SVGIG (reference sequence). This CDR3 has 13 residues. The CDR3 DNA follows: TGTGCCCGTAGGACAAGGGGGAACGAAAAACTGTTTTTT. Amino acid sequence: CARRTRGNEKLFF.

This clone was recorded only once. The V call is TRBV3-1 (or the pseudogene TRBV3-2), the J call TRBJ2-3, with 14 bases aligning to TRBD2. Germline V gene sequence: CDR1 LGHDT, CDR2 YNNKEL (reference sequence). V lost 0 bases, J lost 1 base, and 3 bases stayed unmatched. The CDR3 is 18 amino acids. The DNA of the CDR3 is TGTGCCAGCAGCCAAGAAGGACTAGCGGGAGGCGGCACAGATACGCAGTATTTT. Amino acids: CASSQEGLAGGGTDTQYF.

The chain uses TRBV24-1 and TRBJ2-3, with 10 bases that match TRBD2. The V gene's germline CDR1 is KGHDR and CDR2 SFDVKD. This CDR3 spans 17 amino acids. The V gene end was trimmed by 2 bases and the J gene end by 7 bases; junction bases not matched to a gene: 11. This CDR3 is CATSDSPLAGVINTQYF. CDR3 sequence (DNA): TGTGCCACCAGTGATTCCCCTCTAGCGGGAGTTATAAATACGCAGTATTTT.

The chain links TRBV10-3 to TRBJ1-2, with no clear D. Germline CDR1 reads ENHRY; CDR2 reads SYGVKD. The V end was cut by 2 bases, the J end by 5 bases, with 6 bases between. The CDR3 runs 12 residues. Written as DNA, the CDR3 is TGTGCCATCAGTGAGCCCTTATATGGCTACACCTTC. It translates to CAISEPLYGYTF.

The V gene is TRBV4-1, the J gene TRBJ1-5; perhaps TRBD1 as D (5 bases). V was cut by 0 bases and J by 7 bases, with 13 bases left in between. The CDR3 length is 15 residues. CDR1 is MGHRA, CDR2 YSYEKL, per germline. CDR3 protein: CASSQDGAGRQPQHF. The CDR3 DNA reads as TGCGCCAGCAGCCAAGATGGGGCAGGGAGGCAGCCCCAGCATTTT.

The chain carries TRBV29-1 and TRBJ2-3; TRBD1 might be the D (7 bases). From germline, CDR1 is SQVTM and CDR2 ANQGSEA. Trimming cost V 3 bases and J 4 bases, with 11 bases left between them. The CDR3 totals 13 residues. DNA for the CDR3: TGCAGCGTTGAGAGCAGGGGGGCAGATACGCAGTATTTT. It yields the protein CSVESRGADTQYF.

The genes are TRBV30 and TRBJ2-3; the D is unclear. Per germline, CDR1 GTSNPN and CDR2 SVGIG (reference sequence). The CDR3 sequence is 12 residues long. V shed 0 bases and J shed 3 bases, with 4 bases lying between them. The CDR3, as DNA: TGTGCCTGGAGTGTTCGGACAGATACGCAGTATTTT. Translating it yields CAWSVRTDTQYF.

The chain carries TRBV19 and TRBJ1-5, with D possibly TRBD1 on 5 matching bases. V lost 3 bases and J lost 5, with 14 bases in between. This CDR3 contains 15 residues. Looked up from germline, CDR1 is LNHDA and CDR2 is SQIVND (reference sequence). The CDR3 loop is CASSIGGGRDQPQHF. CDR3 nucleotides: TGTGCCAGTAGTATCGGCGGGGGAAGGGATCAGCCCCAGCATTTT.

The chain combines TRBV6-2 or TRBV6-3 with TRBJ1-2; TRBD1 matches at 12 bases. Germline CDR1 is MNHEY and CDR2 is SVGEGT. The CDR3 has 19 residues. Losses at the gene ends were 2 bases for V and 4 bases for J; bases not matched to a gene: 14. The CDR3: CASSYAGTGGALSGYGYTF. Here the CDR3 DNA reads TGTGCCAGCAGTTACGCCGGGACAGGGGGCGCCTTGTCTGGCTATGGCTACACCTTC.

In its sample, this clone was seen once. The rearrangement joins TRBV3-1 (or the pseudogene TRBV3-2) to TRBJ1-1; no clear D. The CDR3 contains 14 residues. V lost 1 base and J 11 bases, leaving 17 bases between the germline ends. CDR1 is LGHDT and CDR2 is YNNKEL in the germline V gene (reference sequence). In DNA, the CDR3 is TGTGCCAGCAGCCAAGGGCAGCACGGGTTGGATGCTTTCTTT. Its translation: CASSQGQHGLDAFF.

This sequence joins TRBV20-1 and TRBJ2-3; 8 bases match TRBD1. The CDR3 is made up of 16 amino acids. Trimming cost V 3 bases and J 5 bases; bases outside gene matches: 13. In germline, CDR1 is DFQATT, CDR2 SNEGSKA (reference sequence). In DNA, the CDR3 is TGCAGTGCTAGTACTCCGGGACAGGTGGCAGGAGATACGCAGTATTTT. Its translation: CSASTPGQVAGDTQYF.

This clone was counted a single time. This chain links TRBV6-6 with TRBJ1-5; D possibly corresponds to TRBD1 (5 bases). Per germline, CDR1 MNHNY and CDR2 SVGAGI (reference sequence). Trimming shortened V by 5 bases and J by 3 bases, and 8 bases separated the two germline ends. The length of the CDR3 is 13 residues. The CDR3 sequence: CASSDSTNQPQHF. CDR3 bases: TGTGCCAGCAGTGACAGTACCAATCAGCCCCAGCATTTT.

V and J are TRBV29-1 and TRBJ2-4, with 7 bases identical to TRBD2. Per the germline V gene, CDR1 is SQVTM and CDR2 is ANQGSEA. The J segment lost 0 bases and the V segment lost 5 bases, leaving 10 bases of the junction unmatched. The CDR3 contains 16 residues. As DNA, the CDR3 is TGCAGCGTTCTATTGGGCGGGGGACTAGCCAAAAACATTCAGTACTTC. It yields the protein CSVLLGGGLAKNIQYF. Variable domain in full (rest from reference TRBV29-1 and TRBJ2-4): SAVISQKPSRDICQRGTSLTIQCQVDSQVTMMFWYRQQPGQSLTLIATANQGSEATYESGFVIDKFPISRPNLTFSTLTVSNMSPEDSSIYLCSVLLGGGLAKNIQYFGAGTRLSVL.